A single sample is the source of the 27 T cell receptor beta chains below, sequenced in a study of T cells in Graves' hyperthyroidism and ophthalmopathy. Amplification targeted TCR beta CDR3 regions from RNA transcripts. An initial round of RT-PCR targeting the TCR CDR3 relied on the HTBI primer set. TCRdb independently ran MiXCR on the multiplex PCR reads; one entry per CDR3 protein. Of approximately 95,000 distinct CDR3 sequences in the sample, approximately 39% were seen once. Sequencing was carried out using peripheral blood or thyroid tissue (not recorded which). These receptors came from a woman aged 30 to 39 with Graves' hyperthyroidism.

This clonotype was seen repeatedly, ten times or more. The J gene is TRBJ1-5, the V gene TRBV5-5, with no clear D. The V and J ends lost 4 bases and 1 base respectively, with 9 bases between them. CDR1 is SGHKS, CDR2 YYEKEE, per germline (reference sequence). CDR3 size: 14 residues. CDR3 nucleotides: TGTGCCAGCAGCCTCCTGTCCAGCAATCAGCCCCAGCATTTT. This sequence encodes CASSLLSSNQPQHF. The full variable domain, in which reference TRBV5-5 and TRBJ1-5 provide the parts outside the CDR3, is DAGVTQSPTHLIKTRGQQVTLRCSPISGHKSVSWYQQVLGQGPQFIFQYYEKEERGRGNFPDRFSARQFPNYSSELNVNALLLGDSALYLCASSLLSSNQPQHFGDGTRLSIL.

There are many counts of this clonotype. For the CDR3, the DNA is TGTGCCAGTAGCCCCTGGGGGCGAAGCGTGGATACGCAGTATTTT. Residues: CASSPWGRSVDTQYF. The gene calls are TRBV19 and TRBJ2-3, with a weak D call TRBD1 (6 bases). Trimming cost V 6 bases and J 6 bases, with 19 bases left between them. Looked up from germline, CDR1 is LNHDA and CDR2 is SQIVND (reference sequence). CDR3 size: 15 residues.

This clonotype was seen ten or more times. The CDR3 sequence is CASSLAMSGNTIYF. The CDR3 region has the DNA TGTGCCAGCAGCTTAGCAATGTCTGGAAACACCATATATTTT. The V and J genes are TRBV7-6 and TRBJ1-3, with unresolved D. Between the trimmed V and J ends, which lost 0 bases and 1 base, there was a span of 4 bases. This CDR3 contains 14 residues. Germline CDR1 SGHVS, CDR2 FNYEAQ. Complete variable domain (other parts from reference TRBV7-6 and TRBJ1-3): GAGVSQSPRYKVTKRGQDVALRCDPISGHVSLYWYRQALGQGPEFLTYFNYEAQQDKSGLPNDRFSAERPEGSISTLTIQRTEQRDSAMYRCASSLAMSGNTIYFGEGSWLTVV.

This rearrangement joins TRBV2 to TRBJ2-5, with 9 nucleotides matching TRBD2. The CDR3 runs to 14 residues. Looked up from germline, CDR1 is SNHLY and CDR2 is FYNNEI. The trim removed 6 bases at V and 4 bases at J, leaving 6 bases unmatched. The CDR3 coding sequence is TGTGCCAGCAGCGACCCTAGCGGGGCAGAGACCCAGTACTTC. It translates to CASSDPSGAETQYF. The variable domain in full, with the rest retrieved from reference TRBV2 and TRBJ2-5, is EPEVTQTPSHQVTQMGQEVILRCVPISNHLYFYWYRQILGQKVEFLVSFYNNEISEKSEIFDDQFSVERPDGSNFTLKIRSTKLEDSAMYFCASSDPSGAETQYFGPGTRLLVL.

The gene calls are TRBV28 and TRBJ1-1, with 9 bases identical to TRBD1. The CDR3 is 15 residues long. V was pared by 5 bases and J by 4 bases, with 8 bases of the junction left unmatched. Germline values: CDR1 MDHEN, CDR2 SYDVKM. The CDR3 protein is CASSIPGQGGTEAFF. CDR3 in DNA: TGTGCCAGCAGTATACCGGGACAGGGAGGCACTGAAGCTTTCTTT. Full variable domain (rest looked up from reference TRBV28 and TRBJ1-1): DVKVTQSSRYLVKRTGEKVFLECVQDMDHENMFWYRQDPGLGLRLIYFSYDVKMKEKGDIPEGYSVSREKKERFSLILESASTNQTSMYLCASSIPGQGGTEAFFGQGTRLTVV.

This clonotype was detected ten times or more. V usage is TRBV28 and J usage is TRBJ1-5; no definite D call. Trimming removed 2 bases from V and 3 bases from J, with 17 bases in between. Germline CDR1 and CDR2: MDHEN and SYDVKM. There are 17 residues in the CDR3. The chain's CDR3 is CASSLGSADVPNQPQHF. The DNA of the CDR3 is TGTGCCAGCAGTTTAGGTTCGGCAGATGTACCCAATCAGCCCCAGCATTTT.

Ten or more counts support this clonotype. This chain connects TRBV3-1 to TRBJ1-3; D is uncertain. The V gene's germline CDR1 is LGHDT and CDR2 YNNKEL (reference sequence). The CDR3 covers 13 residues. Trimming shortened V by 2 bases and J by 2 bases, and 4 bases separated the two germline ends. The CDR3 coding sequence is TGTGCCAGCAGCCAACAACCTGGAAACACCATATATTTT. Translated: CASSQQPGNTIYF. The full variable domain, with the rest looked up from reference TRBV3-1 and TRBJ1-3, is DTAVSQTPKYLVTQMGNDKSIKCEQNLGHDTMYWYKQDSKKFLKIMFSYNNKELIINETVPNRFSPKSPDKAHLNLHINSLELGDSAVYFCASSQQPGNTIYFGEGSWLTVV.

This clonotype came up many times. The chain is built from TRBV18 and TRBJ1-2; D remains unclear. Germline V gene data show CDR1 as KGHSH and CDR2 as LQKENI. Trimming shortened V by 1 base and J by 8 bases, and 11 bases separated the two germline ends. The CDR3 totals 13 residues. The CDR3 DNA sequence: TGTGCCAGCTCACCACAGGGAGGCGAGGGCTACACCTTC. It encodes CASSPQGGEGYTF.

This clonotype was detected many times. The rearrangement joins TRBV19 to TRBJ1-4; perhaps TRBD1 as D (6 bases). CDR1 and CDR2 (germline): LNHDA, SQIVND (reference sequence). Trimming left V 4 bases short and J 2 bases short, with 11 bases between. The CDR3 totals 15 residues. CDR3 amino acids: CASSTTGRTNEKLFF. DNA of the CDR3: TGTGCCAGTAGTACAACAGGGCGGACTAATGAAAAACTGTTTTTT.

This clonotype was found once. No DNA is shown, since the ends of the CDR3 on it are uncertain; the CDR3 is the one TCRdb lists. V usage is TRBV9 and J usage is TRBJ2-2. CDR1 SGDLS and CDR2 YYNGEE come from the germline V gene. A total of 11 residues make up the CDR3, ends included. The CDR3 protein is CASSGPGSCFF.

This clonotype was counted once. A much larger clone differs from this one at a single base, so this may be a read error. This chain connects TRBV12-3 or TRBV12-4 to TRBJ2-2; D possibly corresponds to TRBD1 (5 bases). V was pared by 8 bases and J by 3 bases, with 22 bases between. The CDR3 has 17 amino acids. The CDR3 DNA reads as TGTGCCAGCGGGAATAATGACAGACGTCCGGACACCGGGGAGCTGTTTTTT. Protein: CASGNNDRRPDTGELFF.

On this clonotype: It is likely a read error, because the conserved phenylalanine at the end of the CDR3 is missing. The V and J genes are TRBV20-1 and TRBJ2-5, with D possibly being TRBD1 (5 bases). The CDR3 has 13 residues. V was clipped by 3 bases and J by 2 bases, with 10 bases between them. Germline CDR1 is DFQATT and CDR2 is SNEGSKA (reference sequence). The CDR3 loop is CSASLQAQETQYL. Written as DNA, the CDR3 is TGCAGTGCTAGCCTACAGGCTCAAGAGACCCAGTACCTC.

This clonotype was recorded many times. CDR3 DNA sequence: TGTGCCAGCAGCCTAGGGACAGGGGGCCGAGCTTTCTTT. Its translation is CASSLGTGGRAFF. This rearrangement joins TRBV27 to TRBJ1-1; 12 positions agree with TRBD1. The CDR3 is made up of 13 amino acids. CDR1 is MNHEY and CDR2 is SMNVEV in the germline V gene (reference sequence). J gave up 10 bases and V 6 bases, and 6 bases lay outside the gene matches.

CDR3 sequence (DNA): TGTGCCAGCAGCCCGCAGGGGGCTGGGGGCTATGGCTACACCTTC. It codes for CASSPQGAGGYGYTF. The chain has TRBV7-3 and TRBJ1-2; 8 bases match TRBD1. Germline-derived CDR1 and CDR2 are SGHTA and FQGTGA. The V and J ends lost 5 bases and 4 bases, in that order; junction bases with no gene match: 9. CDR3 length: 15 amino acids.

About this clonotype itself: One junction end disagrees with the germline gene, perhaps due to a read error. The chain couples TRBV20-1 to TRBJ2-5, with 10 positions matching TRBD2. This CDR3 comprises 11 residues. Germline assignment: CDR1 DFQATT and CDR2 SNEGSKA (reference sequence). The DNA for the CDR3 is TGCAGTGCTAGGTTTGGAGCGGGAGGGTCCTTT. It yields the protein CSARFGAGGSF.

The rearrangement links TRBV24-1 to TRBJ2-5; D is perhaps TRBD2 (5 bases). This CDR3 is 12 amino acids long. From germline, CDR1 is KGHDR and CDR2 SFDVKD. CDR3 sequence: CAHDWEQETQYF. In DNA, the CDR3 is TGTGCTCATGACTGGGAGCAAGAGACCCAGTACTTC.

The chain couples TRBV6-1 to TRBJ1-4, with TRBD1 identical over 7 bases. CDR3 length: 16 residues. V lost 5 bases and J lost 7; bases outside the gene matches: 13. CDR1 MNHNS and CDR2 SASEGT come from the germline V gene. The CDR3 sequence: CASSIDRAQSIEKLFF. The CDR3 DNA is TGTGCCAGCAGTATTGACAGGGCGCAAAGTATTGAAAAACTGTTTTTT.

This clonotype was observed many times. One end of the junction varies from germline; a read error may be responsible. The chain uses TRBV7-2 and TRBJ1-1, with a tentative D call TRBD1 (6 bases). In germline, CDR1 is SGHTA, CDR2 FQGNSA. The CDR3 has 15 amino acids. Written as DNA, the CDR3 is TGTGCCAGCAGCTTAGCTGGGGGGGCGGACACTGGAGCTTTCTTT. Protein sequence: CASSLAGGADTGAFF. The full variable domain, rest sourced from reference TRBV7-2 and TRBJ1-1, is GAGVSQSPSNKVTEKGKDVELRCDPISGHTALYWYRQSLGQGLEFLIYFQGNSAPDKSGLPSDRFSAERTGGSVSTLTIQRTQQEDSAVYLCASSLAGGADTGAFFGQGTRLTVV.

Only a few counts were recorded for this clonotype. As DNA, the CDR3 is TGTGCCAGCAGTTACGGGGTGTCTGGCGGGAGGGATACGCAGTATTTT. It encodes CASSYGVSGGRDTQYF. The V call is TRBV6-5, the J call TRBJ2-3; TRBD2 agrees at 8 bases. Germline V CDR1 and CDR2: MNHEY, SVGAGI. V dropped 2 bases and J dropped 6; count of bases not matched to a gene: 10. The CDR3 spans 16 residues.

To note about this clonotype: A much more abundant neighbour one base away suggests this may be a read error. V gene TRBV9 combines with J gene TRBJ1-1; weak D call: TRBD1 (5 bases). Germline V gives CDR1 SGDLS, CDR2 YYNGEE. There are 16 residues in the CDR3. The CDR3 region has the DNA TGTGCCAGCAGCCCACCACCTCAGGGATTGAACACTGAAGTTTTCTTT. Its translation: CASSPPPQGLNTEVFF. Together with reference TRBV9 and TRBJ1-1, the CDR3 gives the full variable domain: DSGVTQTPKHLITATGQRVTLRCSPRSGDLSVYWYQQSLDQGLQFLIQYYNGEERAKGNILERFSAQQFPDLHSELNLSSLELGDSALYFCASSPPPQGLNTEVFFGQGTRLTVV.

The chain couples TRBV9 to TRBJ2-2, with D perhaps matching TRBD2 (7 bases). The V end was cut by 0 bases, the J end by 6 bases, with 15 bases between. CDR3 length equals 16 residues. From germline, CDR1 is SGDLS and CDR2 YYNGEE. The CDR3 DNA follows: TGTGCCAGCAGCGTAGCCGCGGGGGCGCGATCCGGGGAGCTGTTTTTT. This sequence encodes CASSVAAGARSGELFF.

The chain recombines TRBV15 with TRBJ2-7; TRBD1 agrees at 11 bases. Germline loops: CDR1 LNHNV, CDR2 YYDKDF (reference sequence). The CDR3 is 16 amino acids. The V gene end was trimmed by 1 base and the J gene end by 0 bases; junction bases not matched to a gene: 2. DNA of the CDR3: TGTGCCACCAGCAGAGGGGACAGGGGGAGCTCCTACGAGCAGTACTTC. As protein: CATSRGDRGSSYEQYF.

This clonotype appeared many times. The rearrangement joins TRBV6-4 to TRBJ2-6; 9 nucleotides align to TRBD1. This CDR3 region has 16 residues. V lost 6 bases and J lost 2; bases outside the gene matches: 5. CDR1 is MRHNA, CDR2 SNTAGT, per germline. CDR3 region: CASSHTGGAGANVLTF. The DNA for the CDR3 is TGTGCCAGCAGCCATACAGGGGGCGCTGGGGCCAACGTCCTGACTTTC.

This clonotype was detected many times. V gene TRBV12-3 or TRBV12-4 combines with J gene TRBJ1-2, with D possibly matching TRBD1 (6 bases). The CDR3 contains 13 residues. V was pared by 4 bases and J by 4 bases, with 10 bases between. The CDR3 bases are TGTGCCAGCAGTTGGACAGCGGGCTATGGCTACACCTTC. It translates to CASSWTAGYGYTF.

A note on this clonotype: The conserved phenylalanine or tryptophan is not found at the CDR3 terminus, so this likely reflects a read error. V and J are TRBV27 and TRBJ1-2; TRBD1 might be the D (6 bases). V was clipped by 3 bases and J by 6 bases, with 14 bases between them. Germline V gene sequence: CDR1 MNHEY, CDR2 SMNVEV (reference sequence). There are 14 residues in the CDR3. The CDR3 nucleotides are TGTGCCAGCAGTTTCCTCAGGGGCGGTAATGGCTACACCTCC. This sequence encodes CASSFLRGGNGYTS.

There are many counts of this clonotype. The rearrangement uses TRBV6-5 and TRBJ2-5; 7 positions match TRBD2. Trimming at V came to 5 bases and at J to 5 bases, leaving 8 bases not matched to a gene. The CDR3 loop spans 14 amino acids. Germline CDR1 reads MNHEY; CDR2 reads SVGAGI. CDR3 amino acids: CASSRSSGIETQYF. CDR3 sequence (DNA): TGTGCCAGCAGTCGATCCAGCGGGATTGAGACCCAGTACTTC.

The chain carries TRBV15 and TRBJ2-7; 8 bases match TRBD1. The CDR3 extends over 13 amino acids. V lost 5 bases, J lost 3 bases, and 3 bases stayed unmatched. The germline V gene encodes CDR1 LNHNV and CDR2 YYDKDF (reference sequence). For the CDR3, the DNA is TGTGCCACCAGCTCCGGGACAGGCTACGAGCAGTACTTC. Amino acids: CATSSGTGYEQYF.